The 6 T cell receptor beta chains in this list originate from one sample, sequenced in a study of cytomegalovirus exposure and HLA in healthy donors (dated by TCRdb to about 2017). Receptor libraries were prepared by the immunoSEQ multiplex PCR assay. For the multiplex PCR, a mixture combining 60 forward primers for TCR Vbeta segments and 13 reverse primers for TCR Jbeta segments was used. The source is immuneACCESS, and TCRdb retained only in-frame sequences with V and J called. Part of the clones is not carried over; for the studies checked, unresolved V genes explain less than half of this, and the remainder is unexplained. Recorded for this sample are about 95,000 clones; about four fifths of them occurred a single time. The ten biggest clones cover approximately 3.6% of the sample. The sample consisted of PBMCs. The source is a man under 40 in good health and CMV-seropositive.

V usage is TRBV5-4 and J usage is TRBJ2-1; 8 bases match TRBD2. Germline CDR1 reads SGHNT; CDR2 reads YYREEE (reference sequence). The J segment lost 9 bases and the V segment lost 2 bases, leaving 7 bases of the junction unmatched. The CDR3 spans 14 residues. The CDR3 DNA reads TGTGCCAGCAGCTTAGGAGCGGGAGAACGTGAGCAGTTCTTC. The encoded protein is CASSLGAGEREQFF.

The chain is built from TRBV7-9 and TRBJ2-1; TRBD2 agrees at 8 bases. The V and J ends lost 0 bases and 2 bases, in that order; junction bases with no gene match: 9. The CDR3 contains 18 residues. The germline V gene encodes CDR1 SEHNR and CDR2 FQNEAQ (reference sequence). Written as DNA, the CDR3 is TGTGCCAGCAGCTTAGCTCGGGCTAGCGGGCGAACCTACAATGAGCAGTTCTTC. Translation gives CASSLARASGRTYNEQFF.

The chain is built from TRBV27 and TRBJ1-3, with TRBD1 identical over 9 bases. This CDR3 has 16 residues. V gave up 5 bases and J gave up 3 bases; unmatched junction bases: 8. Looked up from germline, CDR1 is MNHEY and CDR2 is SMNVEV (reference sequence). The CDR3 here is CASSPLQGAFGNTIYF. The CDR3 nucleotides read TGTGCCAGCAGTCCGCTACAGGGGGCGTTTGGAAACACCATATATTTT.

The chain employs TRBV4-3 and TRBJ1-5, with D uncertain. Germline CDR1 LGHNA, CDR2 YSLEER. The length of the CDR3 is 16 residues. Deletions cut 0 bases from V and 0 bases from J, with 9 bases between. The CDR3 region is CASSQDPNTSNQPQHF. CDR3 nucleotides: TGCGCCAGCAGCCAAGATCCAAACACTAGCAATCAGCCCCAGCATTTT.

The CDR3 reads CATMTVQETQYF. The CDR3 bases are TGTGCCACTATGACTGTTCAAGAGACCCAGTACTTC. The chain has TRBV6-6 and TRBJ2-5, with no clear D. Looked up from germline, CDR1 is MNHNY and CDR2 is SVGAGI (reference sequence). This CDR3 has 12 amino acids. Trimming removed 10 bases from V and 2 bases from J, with 11 bases in between.

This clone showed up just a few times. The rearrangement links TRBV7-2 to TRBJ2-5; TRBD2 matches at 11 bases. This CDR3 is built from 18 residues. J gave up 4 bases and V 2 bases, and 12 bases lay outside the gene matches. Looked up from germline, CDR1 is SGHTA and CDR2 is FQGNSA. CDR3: CASSLTSGVAGGPETQYF. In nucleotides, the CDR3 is TGTGCCAGCAGCTTAACCTCTGGAGTAGCGGGAGGGCCAGAGACCCAGTACTTC.